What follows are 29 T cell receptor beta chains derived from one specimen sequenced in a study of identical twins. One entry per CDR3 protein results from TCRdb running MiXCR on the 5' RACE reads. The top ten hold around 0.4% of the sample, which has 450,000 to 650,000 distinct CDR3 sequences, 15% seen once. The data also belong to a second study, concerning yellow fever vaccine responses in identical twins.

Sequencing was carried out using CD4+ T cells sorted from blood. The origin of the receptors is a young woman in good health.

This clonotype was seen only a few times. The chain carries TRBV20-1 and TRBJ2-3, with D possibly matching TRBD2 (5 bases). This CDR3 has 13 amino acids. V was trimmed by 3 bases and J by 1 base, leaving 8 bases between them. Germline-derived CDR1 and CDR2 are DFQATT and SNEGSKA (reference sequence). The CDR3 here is CSARISGTDTQYF. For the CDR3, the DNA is TGCAGTGCTAGGATTAGCGGCACAGATACGCAGTATTTT.

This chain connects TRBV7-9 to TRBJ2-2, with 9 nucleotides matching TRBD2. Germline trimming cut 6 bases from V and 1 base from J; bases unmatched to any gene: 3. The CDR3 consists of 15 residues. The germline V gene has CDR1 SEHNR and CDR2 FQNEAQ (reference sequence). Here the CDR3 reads CASSRTSENTGELFF. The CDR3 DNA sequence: TGTGCCAGCAGTAGGACTAGCGAGAACACCGGGGAGCTGTTTTTT.

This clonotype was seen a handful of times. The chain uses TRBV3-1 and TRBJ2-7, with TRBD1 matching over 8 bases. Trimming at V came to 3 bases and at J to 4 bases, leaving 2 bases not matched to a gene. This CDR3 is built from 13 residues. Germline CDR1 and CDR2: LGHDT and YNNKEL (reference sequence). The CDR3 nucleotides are TGTGCCAGCAGCCAGGGACAGGTGTACGAGCAGTACTTC. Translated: CASSQGQVYEQYF.

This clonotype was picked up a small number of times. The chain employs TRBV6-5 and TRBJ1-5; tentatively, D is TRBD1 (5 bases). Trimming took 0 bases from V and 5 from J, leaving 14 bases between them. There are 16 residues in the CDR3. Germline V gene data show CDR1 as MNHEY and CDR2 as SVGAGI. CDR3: CASSYSITLGDQPQHF. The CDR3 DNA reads TGTGCCAGCAGTTACTCGATTACTCTGGGGGATCAGCCCCAGCATTTT.

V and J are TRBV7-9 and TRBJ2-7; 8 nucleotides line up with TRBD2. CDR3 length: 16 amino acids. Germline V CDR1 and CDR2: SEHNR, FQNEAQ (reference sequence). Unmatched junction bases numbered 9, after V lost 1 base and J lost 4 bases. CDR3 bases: TGTGCCAGCAGCTTAGTTTCGGCTAGCGGGTTATACGAGCAGTACTTC. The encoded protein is CASSLVSASGLYEQYF.

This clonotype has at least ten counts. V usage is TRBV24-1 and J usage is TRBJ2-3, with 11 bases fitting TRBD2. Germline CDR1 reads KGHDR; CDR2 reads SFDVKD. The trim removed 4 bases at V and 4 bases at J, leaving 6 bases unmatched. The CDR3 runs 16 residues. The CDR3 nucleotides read TGTGCCACCAGTGACCTTCTAGCGGGAGGAGCAGATACGCAGTATTTT. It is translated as CATSDLLAGGADTQYF.

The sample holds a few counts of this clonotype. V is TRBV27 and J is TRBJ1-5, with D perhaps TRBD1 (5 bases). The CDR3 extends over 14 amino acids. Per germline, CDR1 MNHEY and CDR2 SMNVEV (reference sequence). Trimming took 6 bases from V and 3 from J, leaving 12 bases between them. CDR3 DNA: TGTGCCAGCAGCTTCACAGGATTCAATCAGCCCCAGCATTTT. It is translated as CASSFTGFNQPQHF.

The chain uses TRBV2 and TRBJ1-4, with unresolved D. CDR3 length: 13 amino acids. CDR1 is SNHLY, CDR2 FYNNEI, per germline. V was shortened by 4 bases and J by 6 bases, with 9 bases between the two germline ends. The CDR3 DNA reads TGTGCCAGCAGTGGTGAACATCATGAAAAACTGTTTTTT. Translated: CASSGEHHEKLFF.

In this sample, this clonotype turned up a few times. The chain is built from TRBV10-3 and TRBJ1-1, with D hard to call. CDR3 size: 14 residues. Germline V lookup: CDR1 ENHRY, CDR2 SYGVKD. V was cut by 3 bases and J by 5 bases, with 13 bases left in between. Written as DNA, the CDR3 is TGTGCCATCAGTGATGGCAGGTTGGTAACTGAAGCTTTCTTT. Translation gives CAISDGRLVTEAFF.

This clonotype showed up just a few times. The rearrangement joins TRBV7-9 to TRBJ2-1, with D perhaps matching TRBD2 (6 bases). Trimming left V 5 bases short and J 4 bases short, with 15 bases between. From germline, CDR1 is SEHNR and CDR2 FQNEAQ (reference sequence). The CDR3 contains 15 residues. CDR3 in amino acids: CASSEVRGNYNEQFF. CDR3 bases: TGTGCCAGCAGCGAAGTTCGGGGGAATTACAATGAGCAGTTCTTC.

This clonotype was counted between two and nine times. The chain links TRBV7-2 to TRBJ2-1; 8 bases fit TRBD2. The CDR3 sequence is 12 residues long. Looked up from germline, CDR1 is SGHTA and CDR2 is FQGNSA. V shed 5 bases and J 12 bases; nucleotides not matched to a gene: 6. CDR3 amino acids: CASSRGGAVQFF. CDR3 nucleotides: TGTGCCAGCAGCCGGGGGGGGGCGGTGCAGTTCTTC.

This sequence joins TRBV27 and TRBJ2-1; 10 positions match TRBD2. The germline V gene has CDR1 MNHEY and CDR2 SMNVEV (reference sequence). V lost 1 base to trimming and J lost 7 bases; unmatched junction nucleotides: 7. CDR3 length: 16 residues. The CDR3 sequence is CASSLFSGGAQNEQFF. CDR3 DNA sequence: TGTGCCAGCAGTTTATTCAGCGGGGGGGCCCAGAATGAGCAGTTCTTC.

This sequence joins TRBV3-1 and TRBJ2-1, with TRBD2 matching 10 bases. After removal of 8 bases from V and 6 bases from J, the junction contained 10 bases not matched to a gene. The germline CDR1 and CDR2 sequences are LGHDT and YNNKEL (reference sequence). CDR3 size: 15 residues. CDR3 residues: CASSQGLAVSNEQFF. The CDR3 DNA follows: TGTGCCAGCTCCCAAGGACTAGCGGTATCCAATGAGCAGTTCTTC.

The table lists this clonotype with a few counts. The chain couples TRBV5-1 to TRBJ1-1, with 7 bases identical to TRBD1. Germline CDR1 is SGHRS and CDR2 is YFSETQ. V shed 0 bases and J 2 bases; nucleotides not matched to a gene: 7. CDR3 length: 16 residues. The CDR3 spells CASSLGLGDSNTEAFF. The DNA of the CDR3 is TGCGCCAGCAGCTTGGGGTTGGGGGACAGTAACACTGAAGCTTTCTTT.

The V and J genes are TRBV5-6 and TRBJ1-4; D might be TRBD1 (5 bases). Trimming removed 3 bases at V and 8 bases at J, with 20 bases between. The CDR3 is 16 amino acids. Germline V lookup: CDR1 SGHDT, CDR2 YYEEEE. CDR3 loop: CASSWGLGVEGEKLFF. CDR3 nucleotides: TGTGCCAGCAGCTGGGGATTGGGGGTAGAGGGCGAAAAACTGTTTTTT.

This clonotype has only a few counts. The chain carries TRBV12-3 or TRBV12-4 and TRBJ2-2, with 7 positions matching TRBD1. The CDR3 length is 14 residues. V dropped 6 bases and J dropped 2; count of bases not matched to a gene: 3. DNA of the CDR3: TGTGCCAGCAGAGACAGGGCCAACACCGGGGAGCTGTTTTTT. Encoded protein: CASRDRANTGELFF.

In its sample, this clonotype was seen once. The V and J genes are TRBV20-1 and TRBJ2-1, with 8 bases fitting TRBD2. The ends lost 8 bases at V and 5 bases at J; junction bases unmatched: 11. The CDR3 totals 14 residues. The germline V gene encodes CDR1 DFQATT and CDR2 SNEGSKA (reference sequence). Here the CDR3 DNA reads TGCAGTACAGCCGGGACTAGGCCTAACAATGAGCAGTTCTTC. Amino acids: CSTAGTRPNNEQFF.

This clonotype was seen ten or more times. This CDR3 is CASSPSAGSSYNEQFF. CDR3 DNA: TGTGCCAGCAGCCCTTCGGCGGGTAGCTCCTACAATGAGCAGTTCTTC. The chain employs TRBV9 and TRBJ2-1; maybe TRBD2 (5 bases). This CDR3 comprises 16 residues. The germline V and J ends were trimmed by 4 bases and 0 bases, with 14 bases remaining between them. Germline CDR1 reads SGDLS; CDR2 reads YYNGEE.

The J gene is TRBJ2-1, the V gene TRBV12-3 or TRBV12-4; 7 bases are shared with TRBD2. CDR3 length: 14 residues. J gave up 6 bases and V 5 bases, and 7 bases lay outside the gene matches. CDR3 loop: CASSPGLSPNEQFF. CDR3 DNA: TGTGCCAGCAGTCCGGGACTATCCCCCAATGAGCAGTTCTTC.

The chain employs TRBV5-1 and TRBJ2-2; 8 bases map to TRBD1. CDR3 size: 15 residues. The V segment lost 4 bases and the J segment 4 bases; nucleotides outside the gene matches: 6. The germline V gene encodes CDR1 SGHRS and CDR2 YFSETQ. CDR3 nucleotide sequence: TGCGCCAGCAGCGTCCGACAGGGGTCCACCGGGGAGCTGTTTTTT. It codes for CASSVRQGSTGELFF.

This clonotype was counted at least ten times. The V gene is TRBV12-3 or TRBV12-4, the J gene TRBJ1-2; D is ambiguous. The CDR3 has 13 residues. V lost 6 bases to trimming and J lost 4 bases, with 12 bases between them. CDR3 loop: CASSPGGSYGYTF. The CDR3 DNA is TGTGCCAGCAGCCCCGGTGGGAGCTATGGCTACACCTTC.

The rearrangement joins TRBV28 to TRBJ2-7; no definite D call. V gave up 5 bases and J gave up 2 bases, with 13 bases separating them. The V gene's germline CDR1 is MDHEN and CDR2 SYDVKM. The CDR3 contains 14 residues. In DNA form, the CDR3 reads TGTGCCAGCAGTCCACACCTACCCCCCTACGAGCAGTACGTC. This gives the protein CASSPHLPPYEQYV.

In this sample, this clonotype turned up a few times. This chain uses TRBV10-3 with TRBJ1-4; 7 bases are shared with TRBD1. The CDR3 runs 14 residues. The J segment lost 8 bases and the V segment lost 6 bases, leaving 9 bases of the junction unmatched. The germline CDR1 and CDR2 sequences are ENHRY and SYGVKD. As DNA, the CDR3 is TGTGCCATCAGGGAGGGGGCGCTTGGGGAAAAACTGTTTTTT. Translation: CAIREGALGEKLFF.

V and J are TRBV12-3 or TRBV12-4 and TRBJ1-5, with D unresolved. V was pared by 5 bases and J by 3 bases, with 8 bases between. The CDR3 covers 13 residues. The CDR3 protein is CASSRKDNQPQHF. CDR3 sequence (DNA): TGTGCCAGCAGTAGGAAGGACAATCAGCCCCAGCATTTT.

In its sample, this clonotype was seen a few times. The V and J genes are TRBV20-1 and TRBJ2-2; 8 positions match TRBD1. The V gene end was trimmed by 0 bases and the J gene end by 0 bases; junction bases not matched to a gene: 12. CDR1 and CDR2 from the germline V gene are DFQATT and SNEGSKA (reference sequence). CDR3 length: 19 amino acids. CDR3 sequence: CSARDLQGARGANTGELFF. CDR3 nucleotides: TGCAGTGCTAGAGATTTGCAGGGGGCTAGAGGCGCGAACACCGGGGAGCTGTTTTTT.

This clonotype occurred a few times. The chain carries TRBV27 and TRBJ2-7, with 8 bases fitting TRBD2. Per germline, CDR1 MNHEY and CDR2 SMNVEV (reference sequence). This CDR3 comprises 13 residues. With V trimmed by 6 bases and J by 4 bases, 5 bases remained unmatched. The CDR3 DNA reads TGTGCCAGCAGCGGGAGGGCCTTTTACGAGCAGTACTTC. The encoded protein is CASSGRAFYEQYF.

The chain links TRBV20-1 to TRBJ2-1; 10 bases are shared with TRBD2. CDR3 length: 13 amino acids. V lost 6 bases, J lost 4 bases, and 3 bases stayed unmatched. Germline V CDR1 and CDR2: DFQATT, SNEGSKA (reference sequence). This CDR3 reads CSAPLAGYNEQFF. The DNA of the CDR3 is TGCAGTGCGCCACTAGCGGGGTACAATGAGCAGTTCTTC.

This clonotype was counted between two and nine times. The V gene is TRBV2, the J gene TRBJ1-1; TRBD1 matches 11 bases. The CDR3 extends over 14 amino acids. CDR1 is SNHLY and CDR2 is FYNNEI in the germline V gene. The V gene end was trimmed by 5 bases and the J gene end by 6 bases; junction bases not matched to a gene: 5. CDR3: CASSWDRGIAEAFF. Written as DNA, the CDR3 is TGTGCCAGCAGTTGGGACAGGGGGATCGCTGAAGCTTTCTTT.

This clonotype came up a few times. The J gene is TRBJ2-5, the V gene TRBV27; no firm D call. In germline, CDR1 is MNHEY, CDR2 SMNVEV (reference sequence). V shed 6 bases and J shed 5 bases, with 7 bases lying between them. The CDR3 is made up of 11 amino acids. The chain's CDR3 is CASRMFETQYF. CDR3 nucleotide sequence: TGTGCCAGCAGAATGTTCGAGACCCAGTACTTC.